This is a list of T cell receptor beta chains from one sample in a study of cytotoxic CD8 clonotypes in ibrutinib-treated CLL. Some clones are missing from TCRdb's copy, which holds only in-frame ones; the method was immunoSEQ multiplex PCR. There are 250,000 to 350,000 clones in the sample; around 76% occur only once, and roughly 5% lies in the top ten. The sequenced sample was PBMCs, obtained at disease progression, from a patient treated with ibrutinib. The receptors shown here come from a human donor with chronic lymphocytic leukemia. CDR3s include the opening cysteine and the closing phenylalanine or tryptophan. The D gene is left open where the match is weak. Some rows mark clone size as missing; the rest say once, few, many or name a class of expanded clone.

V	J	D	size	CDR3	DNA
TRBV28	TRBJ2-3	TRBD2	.	CASSLRLAGPADTQYF	TGTGCCAGCAGTTTACGACTAGCGGGTCCCGCAGATACGCAGTATTTT
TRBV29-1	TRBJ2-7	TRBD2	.	CSVQGTSGSWGARYEQYF	TGCAGCGTTCAAGGGACTAGCGGGAGTTGGGGGGCCCGCTACGAGCAGTACTTC
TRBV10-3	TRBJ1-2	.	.	CAISEGAPTNYGYTF	TGTGCCATCAGTGAGGGGGCGCCGACTAACTATGGCTACACCTTC
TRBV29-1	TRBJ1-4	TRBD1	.	CSVDGQGEEKLFF	TGCAGCGTTGACGGACAGGGAGAGGAAAAACTGTTTTTT
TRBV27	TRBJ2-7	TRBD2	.	CASSWQREAYEQYF	TGTGCCAGCAGTTGGCAGCGGGAGGCTTACGAGCAGTACTTC
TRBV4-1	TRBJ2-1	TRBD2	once	CASSPSSGGVRNEQFF	TGCGCCAGCAGCCCCTCTAGCGGGGGGGTAAGGAATGAGCAGTTCTTC
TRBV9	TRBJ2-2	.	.	CASSVAVSTGELFF	TGTGCCAGCAGCGTAGCGGTAAGCACCGGGGAGCTGTTTTTT
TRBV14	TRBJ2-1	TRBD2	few	CASSQKILGRRGYNEQFF	TGTGCCAGCAGCCAAAAAATTTTAGGGAGGCGGGGGTACAATGAGCAGTTCTTC
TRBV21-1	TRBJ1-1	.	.	CASSKVGTGGGGTEAFF	TGTGCCAGCAGCAAAGTGGGGACAGGGGGCGGTGGGACTGAAGCTTTCTTT
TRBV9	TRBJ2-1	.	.	CASSVGTPDNEQFF	TGTGCCAGCAGCGTCGGGACACCTGATAATGAGCAGTTCTTC
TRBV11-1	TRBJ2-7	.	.	CASSPRPASYEQYF	TGTGCCAGCAGCCCCCGACCGGCTAGCTACGAGCAGTACTTC
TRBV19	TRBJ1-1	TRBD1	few	CASSMTGGTEAFF	TGTGCCAGTAGTATGACAGGGGGCACTGAAGCTTTCTTT
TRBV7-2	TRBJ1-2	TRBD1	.	CASTDRAGYGYTF	TGTGCCAGCACGGACAGGGCGGGCTATGGCTACACCTTC
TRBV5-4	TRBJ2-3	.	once	CASSLDVISDTQYF	TGTGCCAGCAGCTTGGATGTGATCAGTGATACGCAGTATTTT
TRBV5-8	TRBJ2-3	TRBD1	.	CASSLATGQGASTDTQYF	TGTGCCAGCAGCTTGGCCACCGGACAGGGGGCTAGCACAGATACGCAGTATTTT
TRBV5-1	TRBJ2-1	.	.	CASSKGDSHNEQFF	TGCGCCAGCAGCAAAGGGGACTCCCACAATGAGCAGTTCTTC
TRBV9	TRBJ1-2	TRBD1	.	CASSGEGTGAIYGYTF	TGTGCCAGCAGCGGGGAAGGGACAGGGGCCATCTATGGCTACACCTTC
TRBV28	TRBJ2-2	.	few	CASSPGLSLGELFF	TGTGCCAGCAGTCCCGGACTATCTCTCGGGGAGCTGTTTTTT
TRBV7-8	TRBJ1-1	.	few	CASSLFAVATPNTEAFF	TGTGCCAGCAGCTTATTTGCCGTGGCTACTCCGAACACTGAAGCTTTCTTT
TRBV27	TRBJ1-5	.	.	CASSFGLSNQPQHF	TGTGCCAGCAGTTTCGGGCTGAGCAATCAGCCCCAGCATTTT
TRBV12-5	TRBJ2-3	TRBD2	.	CASGWGLAGGTDTQYF	TGTGCTAGTGGTTGGGGACTAGCGGGAGGGACAGATACGCAGTATTTT
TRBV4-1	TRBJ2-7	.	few	CASSQARGEQYF	TGCGCCAGCAGCCAAGCTAGAGGCGAGCAGTACTTC
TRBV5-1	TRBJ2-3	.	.	CASSLAAVVAEDTQYF	TGCGCCAGCAGCTTGGCCGCGGTGGTTGCAGAAGATACGCAGTATTTT
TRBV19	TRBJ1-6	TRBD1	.	CASSSKTGGIGSPLHF	TGTGCCAGTAGTTCCAAGACAGGGGGCATAGGTTCACCCCTCCACTTT
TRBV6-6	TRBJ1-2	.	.	CASNGMNFNYGYTF	TGTGCCAGCAATGGGATGAATTTTAACTATGGCTACACCTTC
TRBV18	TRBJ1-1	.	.	CASSPPTDTEAFF	TGTGCCAGCTCACCACCGACAGACACTGAAGCTTTCTTT
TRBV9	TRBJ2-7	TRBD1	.	CASSVSPGQGPQSEQYF	TGTGCCAGCAGCGTTTCGCCGGGACAGGGGCCCCAAAGCGAGCAGTACTTC
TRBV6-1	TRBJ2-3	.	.	CASSERWGLTQYF	TGTGCCAGCAGTGAACGCTGGGGGCTTACGCAGTATTTT
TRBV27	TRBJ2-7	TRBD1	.	CATSGTETYEQYF	TGTGCCACCTCCGGGACAGAGACCTACGAGCAGTACTTC